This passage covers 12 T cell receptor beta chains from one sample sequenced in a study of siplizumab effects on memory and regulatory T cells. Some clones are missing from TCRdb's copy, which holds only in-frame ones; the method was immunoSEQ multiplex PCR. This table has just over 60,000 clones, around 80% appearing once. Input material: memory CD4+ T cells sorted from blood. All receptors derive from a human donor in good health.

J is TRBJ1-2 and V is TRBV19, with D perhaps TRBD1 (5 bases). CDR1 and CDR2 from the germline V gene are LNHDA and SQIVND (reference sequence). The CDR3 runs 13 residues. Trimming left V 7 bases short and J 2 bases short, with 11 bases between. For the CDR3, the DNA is TGTGCCAGTATGAGGGACGGGAACTATGGCTACACCTTC. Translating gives CASMRDGNYGYTF.

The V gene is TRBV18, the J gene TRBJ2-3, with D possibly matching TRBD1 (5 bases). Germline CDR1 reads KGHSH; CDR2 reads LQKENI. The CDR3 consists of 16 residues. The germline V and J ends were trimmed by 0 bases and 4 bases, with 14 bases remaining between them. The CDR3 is CASSPPGVHRPDTQYF. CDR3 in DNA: TGTGCCAGCTCACCACCGGGCGTCCACAGGCCAGATACGCAGTATTTT.

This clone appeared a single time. Here the CDR3 DNA reads TGTGCCACAAAAGGAGGGGCGACTAACTATGGCTACACCTTC. This codes for CATKGGATNYGYTF. The genes are TRBV28 and TRBJ1-2, with a tentative D call TRBD1 (5 bases). Trimming took off 10 bases at V and 0 bases at J, with 15 bases between the two ends. The germline V gene has CDR1 MDHEN and CDR2 SYDVKM. The length of the CDR3 is 14 residues.

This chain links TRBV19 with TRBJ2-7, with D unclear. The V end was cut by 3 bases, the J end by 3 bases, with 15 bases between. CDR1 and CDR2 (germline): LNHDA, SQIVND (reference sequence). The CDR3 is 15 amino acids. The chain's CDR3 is CASSMFLGSGYEQYF. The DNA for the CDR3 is TGTGCCAGTAGTATGTTCTTGGGGTCCGGCTACGAGCAGTACTTC.

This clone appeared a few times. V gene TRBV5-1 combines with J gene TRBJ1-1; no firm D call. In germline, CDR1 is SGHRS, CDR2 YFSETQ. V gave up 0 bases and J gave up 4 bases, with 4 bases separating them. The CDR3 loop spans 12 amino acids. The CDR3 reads CASSLVGTEAFF. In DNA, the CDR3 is TGCGCCAGCAGCTTGGTGGGCACTGAAGCTTTCTTT.

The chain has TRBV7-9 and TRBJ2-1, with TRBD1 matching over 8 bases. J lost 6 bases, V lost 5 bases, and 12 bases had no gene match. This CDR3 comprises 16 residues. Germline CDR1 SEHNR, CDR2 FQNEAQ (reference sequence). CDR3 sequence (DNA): TGTGCCAGCAGCCCCAGGTCCGGACAGGGACGCAATGAGCAGTTCTTC. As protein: CASSPRSGQGRNEQFF.

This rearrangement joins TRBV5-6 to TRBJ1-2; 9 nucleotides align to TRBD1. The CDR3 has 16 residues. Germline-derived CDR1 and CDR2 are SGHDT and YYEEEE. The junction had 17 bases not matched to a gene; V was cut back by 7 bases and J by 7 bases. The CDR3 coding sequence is TGTGCCAGCGGCGGGGACAGGGACAGTAGATTTGGTGGCTACACCTTC. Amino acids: CASGGDRDSRFGGYTF.

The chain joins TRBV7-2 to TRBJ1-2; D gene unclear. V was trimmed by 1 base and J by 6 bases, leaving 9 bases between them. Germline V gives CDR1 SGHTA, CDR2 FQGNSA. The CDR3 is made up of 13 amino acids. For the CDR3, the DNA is TGTGCCAGCAGCTTAGTTTCTGGCAATGGCTACACCTTC. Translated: CASSLVSGNGYTF.

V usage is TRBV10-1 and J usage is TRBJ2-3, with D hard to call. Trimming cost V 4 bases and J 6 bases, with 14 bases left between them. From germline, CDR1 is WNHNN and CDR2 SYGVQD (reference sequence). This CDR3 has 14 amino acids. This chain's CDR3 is CASSVWAVGDTQYF. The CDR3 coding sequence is TGCGCCAGCAGTGTCTGGGCGGTCGGGGATACGCAGTATTTT.

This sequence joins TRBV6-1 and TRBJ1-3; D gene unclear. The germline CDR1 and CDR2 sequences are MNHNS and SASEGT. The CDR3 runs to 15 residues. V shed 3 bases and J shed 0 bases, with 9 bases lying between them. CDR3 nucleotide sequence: TGTGCCAGCAGTGACCAACTGAGCTCTGGAAACACCATATATTTT. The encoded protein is CASSDQLSSGNTIYF.

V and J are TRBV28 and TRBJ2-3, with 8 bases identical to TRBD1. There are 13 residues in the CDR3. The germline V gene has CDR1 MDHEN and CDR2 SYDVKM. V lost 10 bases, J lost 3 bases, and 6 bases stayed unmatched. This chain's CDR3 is CATLGQGTDTQYF. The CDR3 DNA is TGTGCCACCCTCGGACAGGGAACAGATACGCAGTATTTT.

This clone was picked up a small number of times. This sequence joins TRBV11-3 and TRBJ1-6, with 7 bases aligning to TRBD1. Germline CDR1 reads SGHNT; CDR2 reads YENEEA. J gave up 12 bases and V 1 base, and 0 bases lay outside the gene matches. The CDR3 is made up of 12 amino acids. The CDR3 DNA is TGTGCCAGCAGCTTAGGACAGGGACCCCTCCACTTT. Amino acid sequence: CASSLGQGPLHF.